Listed here are 26 T cell receptor beta chains from one sample, sequenced in a study of beta chain features in type 1 diabetes. No antigen has been assigned to these receptors. The whole isolated RNA underwent reverse transcription, so sequencing captured expressed TCRB transcripts. Data came from immunoSEQ multiplex PCR; TCRdb stores just in-frame clones and leaves some out. The sample consists of almost 350,000 clones, over 7% of them appearing once. Broader study findings: For Type 1 diabetes patients, all four CD4+ subsets carried TCRB CDR3s that were moderately but significantly shorter.

The sample taken for sequencing was central memory CD4+ T cells from blood. The receptor source for this set is a man aged 25-40 years with type 1 diabetes.

The rearrangement links TRBV7-2 to TRBJ2-5; D might be TRBD2 (5 bases). V lost 5 bases and J 1 base, leaving 14 bases between the germline ends. Germline CDR1 and CDR2: SGHTA and FQGNSA. This CDR3 has 15 residues. The CDR3 loop is CASSPGRLAQETQYF. DNA of the CDR3: TGTGCCAGCAGCCCCGGGCGGCTAGCCCAAGAGACCCAGTACTTC.

The chain combines TRBV5-6 with TRBJ1-5; D may be TRBD1 (5 bases). The CDR3 spans 14 residues. Germline V gene data show CDR1 as SGHDT and CDR2 as YYEEEE. Trimming stripped 2 bases from V and 5 bases from J, with 11 bases between. CDR3: CASSLSGFDQPQHF. In DNA, the CDR3 is TGTGCCAGCAGCTTATCAGGGTTCGATCAGCCCCAGCATTTT.

The table lists this clone with a few counts. J is TRBJ1-5 and V is TRBV5-6, with D perhaps TRBD1 (5 bases). From germline, CDR1 is SGHDT and CDR2 YYEEEE. The CDR3 consists of 14 residues. Trimming took 0 bases from V and 3 from J, leaving 7 bases between them. The CDR3 loop reads CASSLGQHNQPQHF. CDR3 DNA: TGTGCCAGCAGCTTGGGACAGCACAATCAGCCCCAGCATTTT. The whole variable domain, filled in from reference TRBV5-6 and TRBJ1-5, reads DAGVTQSPTHLIKTRGQQVTLRCSPKSGHDTVSWYQQALGQGPQFIFQYYEEEERQRGNFPDRFSGHQFPNYSSELNVNALLLGDSALYLCASSLGQHNQPQHFGDGTRLSIL.

The chain couples TRBV29-1 to TRBJ1-3; 11 nucleotides agree with TRBD1. V trimming: 4 bases; J trimming: 1 base; junction bases outside the gene matches: 12. This CDR3 region has 18 residues. Per the germline V gene, CDR1 is SQVTM and CDR2 is ANQGSEA. The CDR3 spells CSVAPWPGTGGSGNTIYF. CDR3 nucleotides: TGCAGCGTTGCCCCCTGGCCTGGGACAGGGGGTTCTGGAAACACCATATATTTT.

About this clone itself: This sample includes further DNA sequences coding for the same CDR3. This chain connects TRBV27 to TRBJ2-3; D not certain. CDR1 is MNHEY and CDR2 is SMNVEV in the germline V gene (reference sequence). The CDR3 contains 13 residues. V was clipped by 2 bases and J by 3 bases, with 6 bases between them. Written as DNA, the CDR3 is TGTGCCAGCAGTTTAGGTGGGACAGATACGCAGTATTTT. Translated, it gives CASSLGGTDTQYF.

The genes are TRBV18 and TRBJ2-7; TRBD2 agrees at 9 bases. V gave up 3 bases and J gave up 3 bases; unmatched junction bases: 9. The germline V gene has CDR1 KGHSH and CDR2 LQKENI. This CDR3 comprises 16 residues. This CDR3 reads CASSPPSGGTFYEQYF. CDR3 in DNA: TGTGCCAGCTCACCCCCCAGCGGGGGGACCTTCTACGAGCAGTACTTC.

The chain employs TRBV4-2 and TRBJ1-2; D is undetermined. The germline CDR1 and CDR2 sequences are LGHNA and YNFKEQ. CDR3 length equals 15 residues. The V end was cut by 0 bases, the J end by 0 bases, with 8 bases between. The CDR3 sequence is CASSQEVNTNYGYTF. CDR3 nucleotides: TGTGCCAGCAGCCAAGAAGTCAACACTAACTATGGCTACACCTTC.

The genes are TRBV18 and TRBJ1-5; possibly TRBD1 for D (5 bases). V lost 6 bases, J lost 3 bases, and 12 bases lay in between. Germline loops: CDR1 KGHSH, CDR2 LQKENI. The CDR3 sequence is 14 residues long. The CDR3, as DNA: TGTGCCAGCTCCCCGGGACGGACCAATCAGCCCCAGCATTTT. Protein sequence: CASSPGRTNQPQHF.

Details on this clone: Other DNA variants within this sample encode the same CDR3. V is TRBV30 and J is TRBJ1-2; D gene unclear. Germline V gene data show CDR1 as GTSNPN and CDR2 as SVGIG (reference sequence). Trimming shortened V by 5 bases and J by 1 base, and 5 bases separated the two germline ends. The CDR3 length is 11 residues. This CDR3 reads CAWSDNYGYTF. The CDR3 bases are TGTGCCTGGTCAGATAACTATGGCTACACCTTC.

The V and J genes are TRBV4-3 and TRBJ2-2; D is unclear. V was shortened by 1 base and J by 2 bases, with 8 bases between the two germline ends. From germline, CDR1 is LGHNA and CDR2 YSLEER. The CDR3 has 15 amino acids. CDR3 residues: CASSQALGNTGELFF. CDR3 coding DNA: TGCGCCAGCAGCCAAGCTCTAGGAAACACCGGGGAGCTGTTTTTT.

The chain couples TRBV15 to TRBJ2-3; D tentatively reads TRBD1 or TRBD2 (5 bases each). The CDR3 loop spans 16 amino acids. The germline V gene has CDR1 LNHNV and CDR2 YYDKDF (reference sequence). V dropped 8 bases and J dropped 0 bases, with 18 bases sitting between them. For the CDR3, the DNA is TGTGCCACCTCCCACCCGGGGCAGGGAAGCACAGATACGCAGTATTTT. Protein: CATSHPGQGSTDTQYF.

This clone was observed a few times. This sequence joins TRBV5-1 and TRBJ2-7, with unresolved D. Germline assignment: CDR1 SGHRS and CDR2 YFSETQ. The CDR3 spans 14 residues. With 1 base removed from V and 5 bases from J, the gap between germline ends came to 13 bases. CDR3 DNA: TGCGCCAGCAGCTTGAGTACGGGTAGGAACGAGCAGTACTTC. It codes for CASSLSTGRNEQYF.

This chain links TRBV5-1 with TRBJ1-2; maybe TRBD1 (5 bases). CDR3 size: 15 residues. Germline V lookup: CDR1 SGHRS, CDR2 YFSETQ. V was pared by 0 bases and J by 3 bases, with 12 bases between. CDR3 sequence: CASSLDIGAHYGYTF. The CDR3 coding sequence is TGCGCCAGCAGCTTGGATATTGGGGCTCACTATGGCTACACCTTC.

The sample holds a few counts of this clone. The rearrangement uses TRBV5-4 and TRBJ2-5; 7 bases line up with TRBD1. V shed 3 bases, J shed 5 bases, and the junction held 7 bases outside the gene matches. In germline, CDR1 is SGHNT, CDR2 YYREEE (reference sequence). The CDR3 loop spans 14 amino acids. The CDR3 region is CASSSKRGRETQYF. The DNA for the CDR3 is TGTGCCAGCAGCTCGAAGAGGGGGCGGGAGACCCAGTACTTC.

This clone came up a few times. The chain recombines TRBV7-6 with TRBJ2-6; D possibly corresponds to TRBD1 (6 bases). The germline V and J ends were trimmed by 5 bases and 4 bases, with 9 bases remaining between them. Germline lookup yields CDR1 SGHVS and CDR2 FNYEAQ. The CDR3 contains 14 residues. The CDR3 DNA reads TGTGCCAGCAGCCAGGGGTTGGGGGCCAACGTCCTGACTTTC. This translates into CASSQGLGANVLTF.

The V and J genes are TRBV7-2 and TRBJ2-7, with 8 nucleotides matching TRBD2. After removal of 2 bases from V and 6 bases from J, the junction contained 3 bases not matched to a gene. CDR3 size: 13 residues. Germline V gene lookup returns CDR1 SGHTA and CDR2 FQGNSA. In nucleotides, the CDR3 is TGTGCCAGCAGCTTATCGGGGGGGCGCGAGCAGTACTTC. Protein sequence: CASSLSGGREQYF. Based on the CDR3 plus reference TRBV7-2 and TRBJ2-7, the full variable domain is GAGVSQSPSNKVTEKGKDVELRCDPISGHTALYWYRQSLGQGLEFLIYFQGNSAPDKSGLPSDRFSAERTGGSVSTLTIQRTQQEDSAVYLCASSLSGGREQYFGPGTRLTVT.

This clone was observed a handful of times. This chain uses TRBV5-1 with TRBJ2-1, with TRBD2 as a possible D gene (6 bases). In germline, CDR1 is SGHRS, CDR2 YFSETQ. V was trimmed by 0 bases and J by 2 bases, leaving 12 bases between them. The CDR3 covers 16 residues. CDR3 sequence: CASSLAGGATYNEQFF. The CDR3 nucleotides are TGCGCCAGCAGCTTGGCCGGGGGAGCCACCTACAATGAGCAGTTCTTC. Together with reference TRBV5-1 and TRBJ2-1, the CDR3 gives the full variable domain: KAGVTQTPRYLIKTRGQQVTLSCSPISGHRSVSWYQQTPGQGLQFLFEYFSETQRNKGNFPGRFSGRQFSNSRSEMNVSTLELGDSALYLCASSLAGGATYNEQFFGPGTRLTVL.

The V and J genes are TRBV19 and TRBJ2-6; 8 bases align to TRBD2. The CDR3 consists of 17 residues. J was trimmed by 2 bases and V by 1 base; bases with no gene match: 4. Germline V gives CDR1 LNHDA, CDR2 SQIVND (reference sequence). CDR3: CASSIGQGLAGANVLTF. The DNA for the CDR3 is TGTGCCAGTAGTATAGGGCAGGGACTAGCTGGGGCCAACGTCCTGACTTTC.

This clone has only a few counts. The chain combines TRBV4-1 with TRBJ2-1; 7 bases are shared with TRBD2. This CDR3 is built from 15 residues. CDR1 is MGHRA, CDR2 YSYEKL, per germline. V was clipped by 0 bases and J by 8 bases; unmatched bases: 7. The CDR3 loop is CASSQDPGREDEQFF. The CDR3 bases are TGCGCCAGCAGCCAAGATCCGGGACGGGAGGATGAGCAGTTCTTC.

This chain joins TRBV7-2 and TRBJ2-7; 7 nucleotides align to TRBD2. Germline assignment: CDR1 SGHTA and CDR2 FQGNSA. This CDR3 has 14 residues. The V gene end was trimmed by 6 bases and the J gene end by 3 bases; junction bases not matched to a gene: 8. The CDR3 DNA is TGTGCCAGCAGATCAAGGTCTAGCGGCTACGAGCAGTACTTC. Translation gives CASRSRSSGYEQYF.

This clone came up a few times. This rearrangement joins TRBV2 to TRBJ2-1; D might be TRBD1 or TRBD2, each matching 6 bases. Deletions cut 6 bases from V and 5 bases from J, with 11 bases between. Germline CDR1 and CDR2: SNHLY and FYNNEI. The CDR3 runs to 13 residues. This CDR3 reads CASRVGGNNEQFF. For the CDR3, the DNA is TGTGCCAGCAGGGTAGGGGGGAACAATGAGCAGTTCTTC.

The rearrangement joins TRBV11-2 to TRBJ2-5; D is tentatively TRBD1 or TRBD2 (5 bases each). The V and J ends lost 5 bases and 5 bases respectively, with 12 bases between them. Per germline, CDR1 SGHAT and CDR2 FQNNGV. This CDR3 contains 13 residues. The chain's CDR3 is CASSPRGAETQYF. The CDR3 DNA sequence: TGTGCCAGCAGCCCGAGGGGCGCGGAGACCCAGTACTTC.

This clone was counted between two and nine times. The J gene is TRBJ2-3, the V gene TRBV9; D perhaps matches TRBD2 (5 bases). This CDR3 comprises 14 residues. The germline CDR1 and CDR2 sequences are SGDLS and YYNGEE. Trimming took 3 bases from V and 7 from J, leaving 15 bases between them. Here the CDR3 reads CASSGGPATNTQYF. For the CDR3, the DNA is TGTGCCAGCAGCGGAGGGCCGGCTACAAATACGCAGTATTTT.

J is TRBJ2-1 and V is TRBV7-2; 7 bases fit TRBD2. The J segment lost 9 bases and the V segment lost 4 bases, leaving 18 bases of the junction unmatched. The CDR3 runs to 17 residues. Germline V CDR1 and CDR2: SGHTA, FQGNSA. The CDR3 here is CASSSPPMGGDMGEQFF. The CDR3 nucleotides are TGTGCCAGCAGCTCCCCGCCGATGGGGGGGGATATGGGTGAGCAGTTCTTC.

The V gene is TRBV30, the J gene TRBJ2-3, with D possibly TRBD1 on 5 matching bases. CDR3 length equals 17 residues. Trimming pared 0 bases from V and 2 bases from J, leaving 18 bases between. Per the germline V gene, CDR1 is GTSNPN and CDR2 is SVGIG (reference sequence). CDR3 in amino acids: CAWSVKGLAPNTDTQYF. The CDR3, as DNA: TGTGCCTGGAGTGTTAAGGGGCTGGCTCCTAACACAGATACGCAGTATTTT.

V usage is TRBV6-5 and J usage is TRBJ1-2; D gene ambiguous. V shed 6 bases and J shed 1 base, with 12 bases lying between them. CDR3 length: 14 amino acids. Germline V gives CDR1 MNHEY, CDR2 SVGAGI. CDR3 nucleotides: TGTGCCAGCAGACCGAATCAGGTTAACTATGGCTACACCTTC. This codes for CASRPNQVNYGYTF.